Shown below are 16 T cell receptor beta chains from a single sample sequenced in a study of shared clonotypes between healthy human individuals. Generated by immunoSEQ multiplex PCR, the TCRdb table keeps only in-frame clones and is missing some. The sample lists approximately 620,000 clones, more than 95% occurring once. Sample: naive CD4+ T cells sorted from blood. Subset of the sample: CD45RA+ positively selected. The receptor source for this set is a woman in her thirties in good health.

This chain uses TRBV27 with TRBJ2-7; tentatively, D is TRBD2 (6 bases). The germline gives CDR1 MNHEY, CDR2 SMNVEV (reference sequence). Trimming stripped 5 bases from V and 3 bases from J, with 11 bases between. The CDR3 consists of 13 residues. The CDR3 region is CASSREVSYEQYF. The DNA of the CDR3 is TGTGCCAGCAGTAGGGAGGTGAGCTACGAGCAGTACTTC.

This clone was seen once. The rearrangement joins TRBV4-1 to TRBJ2-5, with TRBD2 identical over 7 bases. The J call is in doubt because the DNA end fits TRBJ2-7 better. Germline V gene lookup returns CDR1 MGHRA and CDR2 YSYEKL. This CDR3 contains 17 residues. CDR3 DNA sequence: TGCGCCAGCAGCCAAACCAAGGCCTGGGAGGGCTCCTACGAGCAGTACTTC. Translated: CASSQTKAWEGSYEQYF.

The genes are TRBV23-1 and TRBJ1-5; 10 bases fit TRBD1. TRBV23-1 belongs to the ORF category, with a function that is uncertain. The ends lost 6 bases at V and 5 bases at J; junction bases unmatched: 4. The length of the CDR3 is 14 residues. The CDR3 reads CASSPGTGDQPQHF. CDR3 nucleotides: TGCGCCAGCAGCCCAGGGACAGGGGATCAGCCCCAGCATTTT.

The V and J genes are TRBV5-1 and TRBJ2-4; 8 nucleotides match TRBD1. The CDR3 consists of 17 residues. Unmatched junction bases numbered 11, after V lost 4 bases and J lost 2 bases. Germline CDR1 SGHRS, CDR2 YFSETQ. For the CDR3, the DNA is TGCGCCAGCAGCGCCCGGACGCAGGGGGCTTCCAAAAACATTCAGTACTTC. Translation: CASSARTQGASKNIQYF.

The chain couples TRBV6-4 to TRBJ1-2; D gene unclear. Trimming took off 1 base at V and 4 bases at J, with 13 bases between the two ends. The CDR3 consists of 15 residues. The V gene's germline CDR1 is MRHNA and CDR2 SNTAGT. CDR3 nucleotide sequence: TGTGCCAGCAGTGACTGGGGTTCCGGGAGCTATGGCTACACCTTC. It yields the protein CASSDWGSGSYGYTF.

The chain employs TRBV5-1 and TRBJ2-7; TRBD1 or TRBD2 may be the D gene (5 bases each). The V end was cut by 7 bases, the J end by 0 bases, with 11 bases between. This CDR3 region has 13 residues. Germline CDR1 reads SGHRS; CDR2 reads YFSETQ. As DNA, the CDR3 is TGCGCCAGCCCCCGGGACCTCTCCTACGAGCAGTACTTC. This codes for CASPRDLSYEQYF.

This clone has just one count. This chain links TRBV6-5 with TRBJ2-3; D perhaps matches TRBD1 (6 bases). Germline loops: CDR1 MNHEY, CDR2 SVGAGI. Trimming shortened V by 2 bases and J by 5 bases, and 11 bases separated the two germline ends. The CDR3 totals 14 residues. CDR3 DNA sequence: TGTGCCAGCAGTTACAGCGTCAGGGGAGATACGCAGTATTTT. Protein product: CASSYSVRGDTQYF.

Concerning this clone itself: A read error may produce the germline difference seen at one junction end. The rearrangement links TRBV6-4 to TRBJ1-2, with D possibly being TRBD1 (6 bases). This CDR3 spans 14 amino acids. CDR1 MRHNA and CDR2 SNTAGT come from the germline V gene. The CDR3 sequence: CASTDPLGQKGYTF. The CDR3 bases are TGTGCCAGCACTGACCCTCTTGGACAGAAGGGCTACACCTTC.

The chain links TRBV14 to TRBJ2-4, with TRBD2 identical over 14 bases. The CDR3 runs to 20 residues. J was trimmed by 1 base and V by 3 bases; bases with no gene match: 11. Germline CDR1 is SGHDN and CDR2 is FVKESK. The CDR3 DNA follows: TGTGCCAGCAGCCAGACTAGCGGGAGGGCTATGAGTGGTGCCAAAAACATTCAGTACTTC. Translating gives CASSQTSGRAMSGAKNIQYF.

This sequence joins TRBV19 and TRBJ2-7, with D maybe TRBD2 (6 bases). In germline, CDR1 is LNHDA, CDR2 SQIVND (reference sequence). V was cut by 9 bases and J by 3 bases, with 15 bases left in between. The CDR3 is 13 amino acids. The CDR3: CASRDSDVYEQYF. The CDR3 region has the DNA TGTGCCAGCAGGGACTCCGACGTCTACGAGCAGTACTTC.

V and J are TRBV5-4 and TRBJ2-2, with D possibly being TRBD2 (5 bases). This CDR3 region has 13 residues. Trimming left V 4 bases short and J 5 bases short, with 9 bases between. From germline, CDR1 is SGHNT and CDR2 YYREEE (reference sequence). CDR3 amino acids: CASSPGLTGELFF. The CDR3 region has the DNA TGTGCCAGCAGCCCGGGATTAACCGGGGAGCTGTTTTTT.

The sample holds one count of this clone. The chain is built from TRBV7-8 and TRBJ1-3, with no clear D. CDR1 is SGHVS and CDR2 is FQNEAQ in the germline V gene. The CDR3 totals 16 residues. The V end was cut by 5 bases, the J end by 0 bases, with 14 bases between. CDR3 sequence reads: CASSERPGTSGNTIYF. For the CDR3, the DNA is TGTGCCAGCAGCGAACGCCCCGGTACCTCTGGAAACACCATATATTTT.

The chain has TRBV27 and TRBJ1-5; TRBD1 matches at 8 bases. Germline CDR1 MNHEY, CDR2 SMNVEV (reference sequence). The CDR3 spans 15 residues. With V trimmed by 11 bases and J by 2 bases, 11 bases remained unmatched. The CDR3 coding sequence is TGTGCCGCCGGGCCCCCAGGGGGCGGCAATCAGCCCCAGCATTTT. It is translated as CAAGPPGGGNQPQHF.

The chain uses TRBV19 and TRBJ2-1; D might be TRBD1 or TRBD2, each matching 5 bases. The CDR3 covers 12 residues. In germline, CDR1 is LNHDA, CDR2 SQIVND (reference sequence). Trimming left V 9 bases short and J 4 bases short, with 10 bases between. CDR3 region: CARWGIYNEQFF. The CDR3 bases are TGTGCCAGATGGGGGATATACAATGAGCAGTTCTTC.

This chain uses TRBV5-1 with TRBJ2-7; no clear D gene. V was trimmed by 2 bases and J by 0 bases, leaving 6 bases between them. CDR3 length: 13 amino acids. Looked up from germline, CDR1 is SGHRS and CDR2 is YFSETQ. As DNA, the CDR3 is TGCGCCAGCAGCTTTCCAAGCTCCTACGAGCAGTACTTC. It specifies CASSFPSSYEQYF.

About this clone: Other DNA sequences in the sample encode the same CDR3. The chain joins TRBV10-3 to TRBJ1-5; no reliable D call. The CDR3 is 13 residues long. Deletions cut 0 bases from V and 4 bases from J, with 4 bases between. Germline V gene data show CDR1 as ENHRY and CDR2 as SYGVKD. The CDR3 DNA is TGTGCCATCAGTGAGTCAAGTAATCAGCCCCAGCATTTT. This gives the protein CAISESSNQPQHF.